Listed here are 24 T cell receptor beta chains from one sample, sequenced in a study of cytomegalovirus exposure and HLA in healthy donors (dated by TCRdb to about 2017). The library relied on the immunoSEQ multiplex PCR assay. TCRdb holds this immuneACCESS table with in-frame rearrangements only. Some clones are missing; in checked studies, unresolved V genes explain under half, and the rest has no known cause. The sample yields under 350,000 clones; approximately 86% were counted once. The top ten clones comprise around 1% of the sample. Sample: PBMCs. The source of these receptors is a woman aged 18-29 years in good health and CMV-seronegative.

The chain couples TRBV5-1 to TRBJ2-1, with TRBD2 identical over 13 bases. Germline V gives CDR1 SGHRS, CDR2 YFSETQ. This CDR3 has 17 residues. J gave up 0 bases and V 3 bases, and 3 bases lay outside the gene matches. CDR3 protein: CASSWGLAGTSYNEQFF. The CDR3 DNA reads TGCGCCAGCAGCTGGGGACTAGCGGGAACCTCCTACAATGAGCAGTTCTTC. The complete variable domain, with remaining parts taken from reference TRBV5-1 and TRBJ2-1, reads KAGVTQTPRYLIKTRGQQVTLSCSPISGHRSVSWYQQTPGQGLQFLFEYFSETQRNKGNFPGRFSGRQFSNSRSEMNVSTLELGDSALYLCASSWGLAGTSYNEQFFGPGTRLTVL.

The chain is built from TRBV10-3 and TRBJ2-1; 14 positions match TRBD2. V was pared by 7 bases and J by 5 bases, with 7 bases of the junction left unmatched. Germline V gives CDR1 ENHRY, CDR2 SYGVKD. The CDR3 totals 16 residues. CDR3 sequence (DNA): TGTGCCATCAAGTCCGGGACTAGCGGGAGTAACAATGAGCAGTTCTTC. Translation: CAIKSGTSGSNNEQFF.

V and J are TRBV4-1 and TRBJ2-5; tentative D call: TRBD2 (6 bases). This CDR3 is 15 amino acids long. Looked up from germline, CDR1 is MGHRA and CDR2 is YSYEKL. Trimming stripped 5 bases from V and 0 bases from J, with 13 bases between. Here the CDR3 DNA reads TGCGCCAGCAGCTCCCGGGACTTGGACCAAGAGACCCAGTACTTC. It encodes CASSSRDLDQETQYF.

The chain joins TRBV12-5 to TRBJ2-7; 8 nucleotides align to TRBD1. CDR1 is LGHNT, CDR2 FRNRAP, per germline. J was trimmed by 3 bases and V by 6 bases; bases with no gene match: 4. The CDR3 contains 13 residues. The DNA of the CDR3 is TGTGCTAGTGGCCGTGACAGGGGCTACGAGCAGTACTTC. Translated: CASGRDRGYEQYF.

V usage is TRBV19 and J usage is TRBJ2-7; TRBD1 matches 10 bases. Germline V gene sequence: CDR1 LNHDA, CDR2 SQIVND (reference sequence). The CDR3 consists of 16 residues. The V gene end was trimmed by 5 bases and the J gene end by 5 bases; junction bases not matched to a gene: 12. The CDR3 loop reads CASSPLPGQGEDEQYF. CDR3 nucleotides: TGTGCCAGTAGTCCCCTCCCCGGACAGGGGGAGGACGAGCAGTACTTC.

This clone was counted at least ten times. DNA for the CDR3: TGTGCCAGTAGCTACACAGATACGCAGTATTTT. Its translation is CASSYTDTQYF. The rearrangement uses TRBV19 and TRBJ2-3; no firm D call. The CDR3 is made up of 11 amino acids. CDR1 and CDR2 (germline): LNHDA, SQIVND (reference sequence). The ends were cut back, 6 bases at V and 2 bases at J, with 3 bases in the middle.

This chain joins TRBV10-1 and TRBJ2-3, with D maybe TRBD1 (6 bases). Germline V gives CDR1 WNHNN, CDR2 SYGVQD (reference sequence). The CDR3 length is 16 residues. V was cut by 3 bases and J by 6 bases, with 19 bases left in between. CDR3 bases: TGCGCCAGCAGTGACACCCCAGGGGTAGGGTCGGATACGCAGTATTTT. This sequence encodes CASSDTPGVGSDTQYF.

This clone was counted a few times. The chain carries TRBV7-6 and TRBJ1-2; TRBD1 might be the D (6 bases). The CDR3 length is 13 residues. Deletions cut 3 bases from V and 6 bases from J, with 11 bases between. In germline, CDR1 is SGHVS, CDR2 FNYEAQ. The CDR3, as DNA: TGTGCCAGCAGCTTCTTAGGGGGTGATGGCTACACCTTC. This encodes CASSFLGGDGYTF.

The V and J genes are TRBV7-9 and TRBJ2-7; 10 bases align to TRBD1. Germline CDR1 is SEHNR and CDR2 is FQNEAQ (reference sequence). CDR3 length equals 17 residues. J lost 3 bases, V lost 5 bases, and 13 bases had no gene match. DNA for the CDR3: TGTGCCAGCAGCCCACCCCGTGGGACAGGGGTCGTCTACGAGCAGTACTTC. It codes for CASSPPRGTGVVYEQYF.

The chain has TRBV6-5 and TRBJ2-7; a weak D match, TRBD1 (6 bases). The CDR3 has 14 amino acids. Germline CDR1 and CDR2: MNHEY and SVGAGI. The ends were cut back, 2 bases at V and 5 bases at J, with 13 bases in the middle. The CDR3 loop is CASSYRDIQNEQYF. In DNA, the CDR3 is TGTGCCAGCAGTTACAGGGACATCCAAAACGAGCAGTACTTC.

This clone was seen more than once but under ten times. The V call is TRBV25-1, the J call TRBJ1-2; D gene unclear. Germline CDR1 MGHDK, CDR2 SYGVNS. CDR3 size: 13 residues. The V gene lost 4 bases and the J gene lost 4 bases, with 10 bases spanning the gap. DNA of the CDR3: TGTGCCAGCAGTGCCCTCGGGGTCTATGGCTACACCTTC. Its protein product is CASSALGVYGYTF.

The V and J genes are TRBV28 and TRBJ2-7; 7 nucleotides match TRBD2. The CDR3 is made up of 13 amino acids. Germline-derived CDR1 and CDR2 are MDHEN and SYDVKM. Trimming at V came to 7 bases and at J to 7 bases, leaving 10 bases not matched to a gene. CDR3 protein: CASISGWGGEQYF. CDR3 bases: TGTGCCAGCATTAGCGGTTGGGGGGGAGAGCAGTACTTC.

This chain joins TRBV13 and TRBJ2-1, with 8 bases aligning to TRBD2. Germline V gives CDR1 PRHDT, CDR2 FYEKMQ (reference sequence). The CDR3 sequence is 16 residues long. The junction had 10 bases not matched to a gene; V was cut back by 4 bases and J by 5 bases. This CDR3 reads CASSWEETSGNNEQFF. The CDR3 DNA reads TGTGCCAGCAGCTGGGAGGAAACTAGCGGCAACAATGAGCAGTTCTTC.

The table lists this clone with a few counts. The chain has TRBV2 and TRBJ2-7, with a possible D match to TRBD2 (7 bases). V was cut by 2 bases and J by 7 bases, with 15 bases left in between. Germline V lookup: CDR1 SNHLY, CDR2 FYNNEI. CDR3 size: 14 residues. The CDR3 DNA reads TGTGCCAGCAGTGAACTAGCGGCCCAGGGGGAGCAGTACTTC. Translation gives CASSELAAQGEQYF.

This clone was found a few times. The V and J genes are TRBV7-2 and TRBJ2-7; 7 bases agree with TRBD2. The CDR3 length is 14 residues. In germline, CDR1 is SGHTA, CDR2 FQGNSA. Unmatched junction bases numbered 5, after V lost 1 base and J lost 5 bases. CDR3 amino acids: CASSLEWTRDEQYF. In nucleotides, the CDR3 is TGTGCCAGCAGCTTAGAGTGGACTAGGGACGAGCAGTACTTC.

V gene TRBV7-6 combines with J gene TRBJ2-1; TRBD2 matches at 14 bases. J lost 2 bases, V lost 3 bases, and 15 bases had no gene match. Germline CDR1 and CDR2: SGHVS and FNYEAQ. This CDR3 contains 21 residues. CDR3 residues: CASSFRPGLAGAGWPYNEQFF. DNA for the CDR3: TGTGCCAGCAGCTTCCGACCGGGACTAGCGGGGGCGGGGTGGCCCTACAATGAGCAGTTCTTC.

The chain couples TRBV5-6 to TRBJ1-2, with D maybe TRBD1 (6 bases). This CDR3 is built from 14 residues. In germline, CDR1 is SGHDT, CDR2 YYEEEE. Trimming stripped 2 bases from V and 9 bases from J, with 17 bases between. In nucleotides, the CDR3 is TGTGCCAGCAGCTTTAGGGGGACCGCCTTTCGCTACACCTTC. The encoded protein is CASSFRGTAFRYTF. The full variable domain, completed using reference TRBV5-6 and TRBJ1-2, is DAGVTQSPTHLIKTRGQQVTLRCSPKSGHDTVSWYQQALGQGPQFIFQYYEEEERQRGNFPDRFSGHQFPNYSSELNVNALLLGDSALYLCASSFRGTAFRYTFGSGTRLTVV.

This clone was recorded a few times. This chain joins TRBV27 and TRBJ2-7, with TRBD1 as a possible D gene (5 bases). Germline CDR1 is MNHEY and CDR2 is SMNVEV (reference sequence). The CDR3 consists of 14 residues. Trimming stripped 6 bases from V and 0 bases from J, with 12 bases between. CDR3: CASRGAGLSYEQYF. The DNA of the CDR3 is TGTGCCAGCAGAGGGGCAGGCCTCTCCTACGAGCAGTACTTC.

The J gene is TRBJ2-1, the V gene TRBV29-1; D might be TRBD2 (5 bases). Germline lookup yields CDR1 SQVTM and CDR2 ANQGSEA. CDR3 size: 13 residues. With 8 bases removed from V and 8 bases from J, the gap between germline ends came to 19 bases. The CDR3 region is CSSLPDSYHEQFF. CDR3 nucleotide sequence: TGCAGCTCTCTGCCGGACTCATATCATGAGCAGTTCTTC.

The chain couples TRBV4-1 to TRBJ2-7, with TRBD1 matching over 9 bases. Germline CDR1 MGHRA, CDR2 YSYEKL. V gave up 2 bases and J gave up 1 base; unmatched junction bases: 9. The CDR3 length is 17 residues. CDR3 bases: TGCGCCAGCAGCCAATCCGGAAGGGACAGGGTGTCCTACGAGCAGTACTTC. Translation: CASSQSGRDRVSYEQYF.

This chain links TRBV27 with TRBJ1-2; maybe TRBD1 (5 bases). The V end lost 4 bases, the J end lost 2 bases, and 17 bases lay between the germline ends. CDR3 size: 16 residues. Per germline, CDR1 MNHEY and CDR2 SMNVEV (reference sequence). CDR3 in DNA: TGTGCCAGCAGTTCCAGTTTACGGGACTGGAACTATGGCTACACCTTC. It specifies CASSSSLRDWNYGYTF.

V and J are TRBV19 and TRBJ2-7; D perhaps matches TRBD1 (7 bases). V lost 3 bases and J 3 bases, leaving 15 bases between the germline ends. CDR3 length: 15 residues. The germline V gene encodes CDR1 LNHDA and CDR2 SQIVND (reference sequence). The CDR3 sequence is CASSMNRGTDYEQYF. DNA of the CDR3: TGTGCCAGTAGTATGAATCGGGGGACAGACTACGAGCAGTACTTC.

The chain employs TRBV4-1 and TRBJ2-1, with D possibly TRBD2 on 6 matching bases. Per germline, CDR1 MGHRA and CDR2 YSYEKL. V was cut by 3 bases and J by 0 bases, with 9 bases left in between. The CDR3 has 15 residues. CDR3 DNA sequence: TGCGCCAGCAGCCAGTACGGGGGCTCCTACAATGAGCAGTTCTTC. Protein sequence: CASSQYGGSYNEQFF.

This clone has more than one count but fewer than ten. This chain connects TRBV29-1 to TRBJ1-2; D may be TRBD1 (6 bases). V was cut by 6 bases and J by 0 bases, with 11 bases left in between. Germline V gene data show CDR1 as SQVTM and CDR2 as ANQGSEA. CDR3 size: 13 residues. The CDR3, as DNA: TGCAGCGTGATGAGGGGGACTAACTATGGCTACACCTTC. It translates to CSVMRGTNYGYTF.